The 19 T cell receptor beta chains presented below share a single source sample, sequenced in a study of cytomegalovirus exposure and HLA in healthy donors. PCR amplification relied on 60 Vbeta primers (plus 13 Jbeta primers). The protocol was immunoSEQ multiplex PCR, while the TCRdb copy is restricted to in-frame clones and leaves out a portion. This table holds about 190,000 clones, 84% found once. The sample consisted of PBMCs. The receptors shown here come from a boy aged 5-17 years in good health and CMV-seronegative.

In nucleotides, the CDR3 is TGTGCCAGTAGTATAGTAGTTAACACTGAAGCTTTCTTT. Protein: CASSIVVNTEAFF. V usage is TRBV19 and J usage is TRBJ1-1; D call uncertain. The CDR3 extends over 13 amino acids. Germline-derived CDR1 and CDR2 are LNHDA and SQIVND (reference sequence). V lost 1 base and J lost 2, with 5 bases in between.

This chain joins TRBV19 and TRBJ2-6, with 11 bases that match TRBD2. This CDR3 contains 16 residues. V trimming: 5 bases; J trimming: 0 bases; junction bases outside the gene matches: 0. In germline, CDR1 is LNHDA, CDR2 SQIVND (reference sequence). CDR3 bases: TGTGCCAGTAGTGGACTAGCGGGCTCTGGGGCCAACGTCCTGACTTTC. This encodes CASSGLAGSGANVLTF. The full variable domain, in which reference TRBV19 and TRBJ2-6 provide the parts outside the CDR3, is DGGITQSPKYLFRKEGQNVTLSCEQNLNHDAMYWYRQDPGQGLRLIYYSQIVNDFQKGDIAEGYSVSREKKESFPLTVTSAQKNPTAFYLCASSGLAGSGANVLTFGAGSRLTVL.

This clone came up a few times. The gene calls are TRBV5-5 and TRBJ1-1, with D hard to call. The germline CDR1 and CDR2 sequences are SGHKS and YYEKEE (reference sequence). The V end was cut by 1 base, the J end by 4 bases, with 5 bases between. The CDR3 is made up of 12 amino acids. CDR3 in amino acids: CASSLLVTEAFF. The CDR3 coding sequence is TGTGCCAGCAGCTTGTTAGTCACTGAAGCTTTCTTT.

The chain has TRBV5-6 and TRBJ2-1; unclear D gene. CDR3 length: 15 amino acids. Between the trimmed V and J ends, which lost 4 bases and 10 bases, there was a span of 21 bases. Looked up from germline, CDR1 is SGHDT and CDR2 is YYEEEE. CDR3 protein: CASSPSPRRLGEQFF. The CDR3 DNA follows: TGTGCCAGCAGCCCCTCGCCCCGCAGGTTGGGCGAGCAGTTCTTC.

This clone was counted once. The chain combines TRBV9 with TRBJ2-7; the match to TRBD1 covers 10 bases. Losses at the gene ends were 7 bases for V and 6 bases for J; bases not matched to a gene: 10. This CDR3 comprises 14 residues. Germline assignment: CDR1 SGDLS and CDR2 YYNGEE. CDR3 sequence reads: CASGPGTGVLEQYF. For the CDR3, the DNA is TGTGCCAGCGGTCCTGGGACAGGGGTTCTCGAGCAGTACTTC.

This chain joins TRBV6-4 and TRBJ2-3; the match to TRBD2 covers 10 bases. The J segment lost 1 base and the V segment lost 2 bases, leaving 3 bases of the junction unmatched. Germline CDR1 MRHNA, CDR2 SNTAGT. The CDR3 has 16 amino acids. The CDR3 reads CASSDTGTSGTDTQYF. The CDR3 DNA sequence: TGTGCCAGCAGTGACACCGGGACTAGCGGCACAGATACGCAGTATTTT.

This clone was seen just once. The chain carries TRBV7-3 and TRBJ1-1; a possible D gene is TRBD1 (6 bases). Germline CDR1 reads SGHTA; CDR2 reads FQGTGA. V gave up 4 bases and J gave up 3 bases, with 9 bases separating them. The CDR3 length is 13 residues. The chain's CDR3 is CASSSQGYTEAFF. As DNA, the CDR3 is TGTGCCAGCAGCTCTCAGGGGTACACTGAAGCTTTCTTT.

J is TRBJ2-4 and V is TRBV5-6; perhaps TRBD1 as D (5 bases). This CDR3 is built from 18 residues. Germline lookup yields CDR1 SGHDT and CDR2 YYEEEE. Between the trimmed V and J ends, which lost 3 bases and 0 bases, there was a span of 19 bases. The CDR3 protein is CASSSGRGRATAKNIQYF. Here the CDR3 DNA reads TGTGCCAGCAGCTCAGGGCGCGGACGAGCTACAGCCAAAAACATTCAGTACTTC.

Here the CDR3 reads CASSKGGGNQPQHF. CDR3 coding DNA: TGTGCCAGCAGCAAAGGGGGCGGCAATCAGCCCCAGCATTTT. V is TRBV21-1 and J is TRBJ1-5; the listed D gene, TRBD1, was not tested against the DNA. TRBV21-1 corresponds to a pseudogene. This CDR3 is 14 amino acids long.

The CDR3 reads CASSFFAGEQFF. The CDR3, as DNA: TGTGCCAGCAGCTTTTTTGCAGGTGAGCAGTTCTTC. V gene TRBV5-4 combines with J gene TRBJ2-1; no reliable D call. The CDR3 totals 12 residues. Trimming took off 2 bases at V and 9 bases at J, with 9 bases between the two ends. Per the germline V gene, CDR1 is SGHNT and CDR2 is YYREEE (reference sequence).

This clone showed up just once. The chain links TRBV25-1 to TRBJ2-1, with TRBD2 matching over 11 bases. After removal of 5 bases from V and 0 bases from J, the junction contained 3 bases not matched to a gene. CDR1 MGHDK and CDR2 SYGVNS come from the germline V gene. The CDR3 covers 16 residues. CDR3 nucleotides: TGTGCCAGCAGTCCAACTAGCGGGGGCTCCTACAATGAGCAGTTCTTC. This encodes CASSPTSGGSYNEQFF.

J is TRBJ2-1 and V is TRBV5-4, with D unclear. CDR3 length: 15 residues. Trimming removed 4 bases from V and 1 base from J, with 12 bases in between. The germline CDR1 and CDR2 sequences are SGHNT and YYREEE (reference sequence). The CDR3 reads CASSPTSLSYNEQFF. The CDR3 nucleotides are TGTGCCAGCAGCCCCACTTCATTGTCCTACAATGAGCAGTTCTTC.

J is TRBJ2-7 and V is TRBV2; TRBD2 is a possible D gene (6 bases). Germline V lookup: CDR1 SNHLY, CDR2 FYNNEI. The CDR3 loop spans 14 amino acids. The V and J ends lost 2 bases and 0 bases respectively, with 8 bases between them. In nucleotides, the CDR3 is TGTGCCAGCAGTGAACGGGAGAACTCCTACGAGCAGTACTTC. Translation: CASSERENSYEQYF.

This clone was seen a few times. The J gene is TRBJ2-7, the V gene TRBV6-5; 10 bases map to TRBD1. Losses at the gene ends were 11 bases for V and 3 bases for J; bases not matched to a gene: 4. Germline CDR1 and CDR2: MNHEY and SVGAGI. The CDR3 extends over 12 amino acids. The CDR3 loop reads CAARTGGYEQYF. The DNA of the CDR3 is TGTGCCGCCCGGACAGGGGGCTACGAGCAGTACTTC.

The V gene is TRBV19, the J gene TRBJ1-5; 8 bases are a match to TRBD1. The CDR3 spans 16 residues. The germline V gene encodes CDR1 LNHDA and CDR2 SQIVND (reference sequence). V lost 6 bases, J lost 2 bases, and 9 bases stayed unmatched. The CDR3 is CASSRTGSSGNQPQHF. The DNA of the CDR3 is TGTGCCAGTAGCCGGACAGGGAGTTCGGGCAATCAGCCCCAGCATTTT. The complete variable domain, with remaining parts taken from reference TRBV19 and TRBJ1-5, reads DGGITQSPKYLFRKEGQNVTLSCEQNLNHDAMYWYRQDPGQGLRLIYYSQIVNDFQKGDIAEGYSVSREKKESFPLTVTSAQKNPTAFYLCASSRTGSSGNQPQHFGDGTRLSIL.

This clone was observed a handful of times. V and J are TRBV27 and TRBJ1-1, with D perhaps matching TRBD1 (6 bases). Germline-derived CDR1 and CDR2 are MNHEY and SMNVEV (reference sequence). The CDR3 sequence is 14 residues long. The V end lost 5 bases, the J end lost 2 bases, and 12 bases lay between the germline ends. Here the CDR3 reads CASSPGQLNTEAFF. In DNA form, the CDR3 reads TGTGCCAGCAGTCCCGGACAGCTTAACACTGAAGCTTTCTTT.

The rearrangement links TRBV9 to TRBJ2-7, with D tentatively TRBD1 (5 bases). Trimming pared 7 bases from V and 1 base from J, leaving 12 bases between. The CDR3 is made up of 13 amino acids. Germline CDR1 reads SGDLS; CDR2 reads YYNGEE. CDR3 amino acids: CASGAGQSYEQYF. CDR3 nucleotide sequence: TGTGCCAGCGGGGCAGGCCAATCCTACGAGCAGTACTTC.

Remarks on this clone: Other DNA sequences within the sample encode an identical CDR3. The chain carries TRBV27 and TRBJ2-7; TRBD1 matches 7 bases. The trim removed 6 bases at V and 2 bases at J, leaving 4 bases unmatched. The CDR3 totals 13 residues. Per the germline V gene, CDR1 is MNHEY and CDR2 is SMNVEV (reference sequence). DNA of the CDR3: TGTGCCAGCAGCCCTGACAGGGCCTACGAGCAGTACTTC. Protein sequence: CASSPDRAYEQYF.

V and J are TRBV5-6 and TRBJ2-7, with 7 bases aligning to TRBD2. The CDR3 is made up of 14 amino acids. CDR1 is SGHDT, CDR2 YYEEEE, per germline. After removal of 4 bases from V and 4 bases from J, the junction contained 8 bases not matched to a gene. CDR3 coding DNA: TGTGCCAGCAGCGTGGGCGGGAGTTCGTACGAGCAGTACTTC. It is translated as CASSVGGSSYEQYF.